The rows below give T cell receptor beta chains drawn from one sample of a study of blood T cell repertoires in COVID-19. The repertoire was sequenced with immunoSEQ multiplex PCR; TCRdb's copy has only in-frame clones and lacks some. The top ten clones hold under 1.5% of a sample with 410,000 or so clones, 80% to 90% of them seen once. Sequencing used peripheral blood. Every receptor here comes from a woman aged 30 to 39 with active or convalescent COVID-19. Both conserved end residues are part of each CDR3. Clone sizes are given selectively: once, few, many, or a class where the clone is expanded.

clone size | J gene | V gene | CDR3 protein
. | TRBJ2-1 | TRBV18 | CASSPPTSGGGEQFF
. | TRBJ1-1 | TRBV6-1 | CASSYQRGGTEAFF
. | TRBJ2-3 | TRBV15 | CATSRDRPPIYTQYF
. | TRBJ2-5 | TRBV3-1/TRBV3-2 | CASSQGVNSGETQYF
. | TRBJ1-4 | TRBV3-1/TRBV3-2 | CASSPGTEKLFF
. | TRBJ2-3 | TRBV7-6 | CASSLVGGGTDTQYF
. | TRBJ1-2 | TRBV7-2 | CASSLGIANYGYTF
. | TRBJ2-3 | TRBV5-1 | CASSLEATGEDTDTQYF
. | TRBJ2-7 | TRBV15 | CATSLDYYEQYF
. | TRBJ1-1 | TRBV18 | CASSPFARENTEAFF
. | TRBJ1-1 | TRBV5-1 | CASSRTGFDMNTEAFF
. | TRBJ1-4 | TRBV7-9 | CASSREWGSPEKLFF
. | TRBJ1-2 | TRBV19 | CASSTGQGEGYTF
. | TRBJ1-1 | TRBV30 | CAWRRGAIFGVGTEAFF
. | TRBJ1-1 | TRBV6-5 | CASRSDRITEAFF
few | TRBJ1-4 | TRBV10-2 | CASSGEVGAYEKLFF
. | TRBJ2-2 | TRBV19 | CASSMGGAGELFF
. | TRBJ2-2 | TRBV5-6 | CASSTPSRAGELFF
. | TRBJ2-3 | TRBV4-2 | CASSQEGSPGARSTDTQYF
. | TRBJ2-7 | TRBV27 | CASSLSALADEQYF
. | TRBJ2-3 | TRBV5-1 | CASSSGTSGREGTDTQYF
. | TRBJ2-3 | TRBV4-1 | CASSQVVRFPTDTQYF
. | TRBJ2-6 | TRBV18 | CASSPDNSGANVLTF
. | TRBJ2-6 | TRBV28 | CASSLLGGAGANVLTF
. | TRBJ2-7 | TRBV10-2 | CASTQGTSGGAWEQYF
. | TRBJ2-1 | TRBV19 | CASTTIEAGGRGNEQFF
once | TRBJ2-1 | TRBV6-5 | CASGSTGTNEQFF
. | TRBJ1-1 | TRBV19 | CASMRLLNTEAFF
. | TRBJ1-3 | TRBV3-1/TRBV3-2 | CASSRAGPWLGNTIYF
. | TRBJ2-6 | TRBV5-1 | CASSLSGANVLTF
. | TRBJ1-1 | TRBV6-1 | CASSEARGLPNTEAFF
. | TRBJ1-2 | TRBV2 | CASSEARTGLYGYTF
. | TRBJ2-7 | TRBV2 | CAISGQGPYEQYF
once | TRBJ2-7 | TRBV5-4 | CASRSQGQSEQYF
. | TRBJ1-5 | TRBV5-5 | CASSPGTDSNQPQHF
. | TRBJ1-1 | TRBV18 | CASSPLGGEAFF
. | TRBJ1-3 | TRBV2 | CATADPGGQNTIYF
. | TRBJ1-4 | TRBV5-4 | CASSSDRGYGLFF
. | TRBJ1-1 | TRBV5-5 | CASSSPGQLLGEAFF